The rows below give T cell receptor beta chains drawn from one sample of a study of identical twins. TCRdb ran MiXCR on the 5' RACE reads and lists one entry per CDR3 protein. Found here are 400,000 to 550,000 distinct CDR3 sequences, 13% to 15% of them singletons; the top ten hold about 1%. The same data also contributed to another study, on yellow fever vaccine responses in identical twins.

The sample comprised CD4+ T cells sorted from blood. All receptors derive from a woman between 18 and 29 years old in good health. CDR3s include the opening cysteine and the closing phenylalanine or tryptophan. D genes are given only for firm matches. Only part of the rows carry a size: once, few, many, or a class if the clone is expanded.

cdr3_nt: TGTGCCAGCAAGAAGGGACTAGCGGGAGGTTCATGGTTCTTC
cdr3_aa: CASKKGLAGGSWFF
j_call: TRBJ2-1
d_call: TRBD2
clone_size: -
v_call: TRBV12-3/TRBV12-4

cdr3_nt: TGTGCCAGCAGCTTAGATAGCGGGGGGTACAATGAGCAGTTCTTC
cdr3_aa: CASSLDSGGYNEQFF
j_call: TRBJ2-1
d_call: TRBD2
clone_size: few
v_call: TRBV11-2

cdr3_nt: TGTGCCTGCCAAGGGGGCAATTCACCCCTCCACTTT
cdr3_aa: CACQGGNSPLHF
j_call: TRBJ1-6
d_call: TRBD1
clone_size: many
v_call: TRBV28

cdr3_nt: TGTGCCATCAGTGGCTCACAGGGGGCGGCACGAGACGAGCAGTTCTTC
cdr3_aa: CAISGSQGAARDEQFF
j_call: TRBJ2-1
d_call: TRBD1
clone_size: few
v_call: TRBV10-3

cdr3_nt: TGTGCCAGCAGTCAAGACAGGGAGGTAACCTACGAGCAGTACTTC
cdr3_aa: CASSQDREVTYEQYF
j_call: TRBJ2-7
d_call: -
clone_size: few
v_call: TRBV6-2/TRBV6-3

cdr3_nt: TGCAGCGTTGCCCGGGGGCCAAATGAGCAGTTCTTC
cdr3_aa: CSVARGPNEQFF
j_call: TRBJ2-1
d_call: -
clone_size: -
v_call: TRBV29-1

cdr3_nt: TGTGCCAGCAGCTGGACAGAGTACAATGAGCAGTTCTTC
cdr3_aa: CASSWTEYNEQFF
j_call: TRBJ2-1
d_call: -
clone_size: few
v_call: TRBV6-2/TRBV6-3

cdr3_nt: TGTGCCAGCAGCGAAAATGCAGGGGGTTCCGGGGAGCAGTACTTC
cdr3_aa: CASSENAGGSGEQYF
j_call: TRBJ2-7
d_call: TRBD1
clone_size: -
v_call: TRBV14

cdr3_nt: TGCAGTGCTAGCAGCGGGGGGGTAGCAGATACGCAGTATTTT
cdr3_aa: CSASSGGVADTQYF
j_call: TRBJ2-3
d_call: TRBD2
clone_size: many
v_call: TRBV20-1

cdr3_nt: TGCGCCAGCAGCCAAGACAGGGGGGATTCACCCCTCCACTTT
cdr3_aa: CASSQDRGDSPLHF
j_call: TRBJ1-6
d_call: TRBD1
clone_size: -
v_call: TRBV4-3

cdr3_nt: TGTGCCAGCACCAGGGACAGTACGAACACTGAAGCTTTCTTT
cdr3_aa: CASTRDSTNTEAFF
j_call: TRBJ1-1
d_call: TRBD1
clone_size: few
v_call: TRBV2

cdr3_nt: TGTGCTAGTGGTTTGGAGTCCACAGATACGCAGTATTTT
cdr3_aa: CASGLESTDTQYF
j_call: TRBJ2-3
d_call: -
clone_size: -
v_call: TRBV12-5

cdr3_nt: TGTGCCAGCAGCCAAGGCGGGAGCGCGGATACGCAGTATTTT
cdr3_aa: CASSQGGSADTQYF
j_call: TRBJ2-3
d_call: TRBD2
clone_size: many
v_call: TRBV4-2

cdr3_nt: TGTGCCAGCAGCCCCACCGGACAGCTATCCTACGAGCAGTACTTC
cdr3_aa: CASSPTGQLSYEQYF
j_call: TRBJ2-7
d_call: -
clone_size: -
v_call: TRBV7-2

cdr3_nt: TGTGCCAGCAGCGAATACGGCCACGGCTCTGGAAACACCATATATTTT
cdr3_aa: CASSEYGHGSGNTIYF
j_call: TRBJ1-3
d_call: -
clone_size: -
v_call: TRBV7-8

cdr3_nt: TGTGCCAGCAGCCTGACAGGGACCCACGGCGGCTACGAGCAGTACTTC
cdr3_aa: CASSLTGTHGGYEQYF
j_call: TRBJ2-7
d_call: TRBD1
clone_size: -
v_call: TRBV5-5

cdr3_nt: TGTGCCAGCAGCTGGGCGAGGACAGTAACCGAGCAGTACTTC
cdr3_aa: CASSWARTVTEQYF
j_call: TRBJ2-7
d_call: -
clone_size: -
v_call: TRBV7-9

cdr3_nt: TGTGCCAGCAGCGTAGAAGGGTCGGCCTACAATGAGCAGTTCTTC
cdr3_aa: CASSVEGSAYNEQFF
j_call: TRBJ2-1
d_call: -
clone_size: -
v_call: TRBV9

cdr3_nt: TGTGCCAGCAGGTACGCGGGGAACACTGAAGCTTTCTTT
cdr3_aa: CASRYAGNTEAFF
j_call: TRBJ1-1
d_call: -
clone_size: few
v_call: TRBV6-5

cdr3_nt: TGTGCCACCAGTGAATTAGCGGGGGGAACCTACAATGAGCAGTTCTTC
cdr3_aa: CATSELAGGTYNEQFF
j_call: TRBJ2-1
d_call: TRBD2
clone_size: many
v_call: TRBV24-1

cdr3_nt: TGTGCCAGCAGTGGGGACTACAACACCGGGGAGCTGTTTTTT
cdr3_aa: CASSGDYNTGELFF
j_call: TRBJ2-2
d_call: TRBD2
clone_size: -
v_call: TRBV6-2/TRBV6-3

cdr3_nt: TGCAGTGCTAGAAGAATATCGGGCCAAGAGACCCAGTACTTC
cdr3_aa: CSARRISGQETQYF
j_call: TRBJ2-5
d_call: -
clone_size: few
v_call: TRBV20-1

cdr3_nt: TGCAGTGGTGGACAGGACGCCTACGAGCAGTACTTC
cdr3_aa: CSGGQDAYEQYF
j_call: TRBJ2-7
d_call: TRBD1
clone_size: -
v_call: TRBV20-1

cdr3_nt: TGTGCCAGCAGTTTAGCTGGGGGCGAAACCGGGGAGCTGTTTTTT
cdr3_aa: CASSLAGGETGELFF
j_call: TRBJ2-2
d_call: -
clone_size: -
v_call: TRBV28

cdr3_nt: TGTGCCAGCAGCCAAGGGACTAGCGGGGGGGCATACAATGAGCAGTTCTTC
cdr3_aa: CASSQGTSGGAYNEQFF
j_call: TRBJ2-1
d_call: TRBD2
clone_size: -
v_call: TRBV3-1

cdr3_nt: TGCAGTGCTAGAGGGACTAGCGACTCCTACGAGCAGTACTTC
cdr3_aa: CSARGTSDSYEQYF
j_call: TRBJ2-7
d_call: TRBD2
clone_size: -
v_call: TRBV20-1

cdr3_nt: TGTGCCAGCAGCAACGACAGGGGCACAGATACGCAGTATTTT
cdr3_aa: CASSNDRGTDTQYF
j_call: TRBJ2-3
d_call: TRBD1
clone_size: -
v_call: TRBV7-3

cdr3_nt: TGTGCCTGGAGATCAACTAGCGGGAGTTGGAACGATGAGCAGTTCTTC
cdr3_aa: CAWRSTSGSWNDEQFF
j_call: TRBJ2-1
d_call: TRBD2
clone_size: -
v_call: TRBV30

cdr3_nt: TGTGCCACCAGCAGAGATCCCCGTCGCACTGAAGCTTTCTTT
cdr3_aa: CATSRDPRRTEAFF
j_call: TRBJ1-1
d_call: -
clone_size: few
v_call: TRBV15

cdr3_nt: TGTGCCAGCAACCGGGGGAGCCGGGAGCAGTACTTC
cdr3_aa: CASNRGSREQYF
j_call: TRBJ2-7
d_call: -
clone_size: few
v_call: TRBV6-2/TRBV6-3

cdr3_nt: TGCGCCAGCAGCTTAACGGGACTGGCCAACATTCAGTACTTC
cdr3_aa: CASSLTGLANIQYF
j_call: TRBJ2-4
d_call: -
clone_size: few
v_call: TRBV5-1

cdr3_nt: TGTGCCAGCAGCCTCCCGTTAGTAGCGGGGGGGAATGAGCAGTTCTTC
cdr3_aa: CASSLPLVAGGNEQFF
j_call: TRBJ2-1
d_call: TRBD2
clone_size: few
v_call: TRBV7-9

cdr3_nt: TGTGCCAGCAGGACCGGAGGGGGGAACAATTCACCCCTCCACTTT
cdr3_aa: CASRTGGGNNSPLHF
j_call: TRBJ1-6
d_call: -
clone_size: many
v_call: TRBV6-1

cdr3_nt: TGCGCCAGCAGCTTGAAAGGGGCGCGGCTCTCCTACAATGAGCAGTTCTTC
cdr3_aa: CASSLKGARLSYNEQFF
j_call: TRBJ2-1
d_call: -
clone_size: -
v_call: TRBV5-1

cdr3_nt: TGTGCCAGCAGTTTGACAGGGATGTGGAATCAGCCCCAGCATTTT
cdr3_aa: CASSLTGMWNQPQHF
j_call: TRBJ1-5
d_call: TRBD1
clone_size: -
v_call: TRBV12-3/TRBV12-4

cdr3_nt: TGTGCCAGCAGCATGGGACCAAAGGACACCGGGGAGCTGTTTTTT
cdr3_aa: CASSMGPKDTGELFF
j_call: TRBJ2-2
d_call: -
clone_size: few
v_call: TRBV6-1

cdr3_nt: TGCGCCAGCAGATTGAATATTGGGACAGTTGGTATCGGGGAGCTGTTTTTT
cdr3_aa: CASRLNIGTVGIGELFF
j_call: TRBJ2-2
d_call: TRBD1
clone_size: many
v_call: TRBV5-1

cdr3_nt: TGTGCCAGCAGCCCCACCGGATGGAAAACTAGCGGGGGGAATACGTATGAGCAGTTCTTC
cdr3_aa: CASSPTGWKTSGGNTYEQFF
j_call: TRBJ2-1
d_call: TRBD2
clone_size: -
v_call: TRBV7-3

cdr3_nt: TGTGCCAGCGTGGCGACTAGCGGGGGCTTAAATGAGCAGTTCTTC
cdr3_aa: CASVATSGGLNEQFF
j_call: TRBJ2-1
d_call: TRBD2
clone_size: -
v_call: TRBV10-3

cdr3_nt: TGTGCCAGCACCGAAAACCAGGGGGTTAATTCACCCCTCCACTTT
cdr3_aa: CASTENQGVNSPLHF
j_call: TRBJ1-6
d_call: TRBD1
clone_size: few
v_call: TRBV27

cdr3_nt: TGTGCCAGCAGCCAAGGGGCCCTAGCGGGGTTTGGAAATGAGCAGTTCTTC
cdr3_aa: CASSQGALAGFGNEQFF
j_call: TRBJ2-1
d_call: TRBD2
clone_size: -
v_call: TRBV3-1

cdr3_nt: TGTGCCATCAGAGGGGACAGTTACAATGAGCAGTTCTTC
cdr3_aa: CAIRGDSYNEQFF
j_call: TRBJ2-1
d_call: TRBD1
clone_size: few
v_call: TRBV10-3

cdr3_nt: TGTGCCAGCAGCCTTCAGGGGATCGGGCAGCCCCAGCATTTT
cdr3_aa: CASSLQGIGQPQHF
j_call: TRBJ1-5
d_call: -
clone_size: few
v_call: TRBV3-1

cdr3_nt: TGTGCCAGCAGCTTGAGGCAGGGGACCTACGAGCAGTACTTC
cdr3_aa: CASSLRQGTYEQYF
j_call: TRBJ2-7
d_call: -
clone_size: many
v_call: TRBV5-6

cdr3_nt: TGTGCCACCAGCAGAGTCAGCCTAGCGAGCTACAATGAGCAGTTCTTC
cdr3_aa: CATSRVSLASYNEQFF
j_call: TRBJ2-1
d_call: -
clone_size: few
v_call: TRBV15

cdr3_nt: TGTGCCAGCAGCCCACAGGGAAGAGGCACAGATACGCAGTATTTT
cdr3_aa: CASSPQGRGTDTQYF
j_call: TRBJ2-3
d_call: -
clone_size: many
v_call: TRBV6-1

cdr3_nt: TGTGCCAGCAGCAGGGGGACCAAAAACATTCAGTACTTC
cdr3_aa: CASSRGTKNIQYF
j_call: TRBJ2-4
d_call: TRBD1
clone_size: -
v_call: TRBV12-3/TRBV12-4

cdr3_nt: TGTGCCACCAGCAGAGATCGGGCAGGGACCGGGGAGCTGTTTTTT
cdr3_aa: CATSRDRAGTGELFF
j_call: TRBJ2-2
d_call: -
clone_size: few
v_call: TRBV15

cdr3_nt: TGTGCCAGCAGCTTAATTGGGCTGGCGGGACAGGGGGCAACCGGGGAGCTGTTTTTT
cdr3_aa: CASSLIGLAGQGATGELFF
j_call: TRBJ2-2
d_call: TRBD1
clone_size: few
v_call: TRBV7-3

cdr3_nt: TGTGCCAGCAGCGCTGGCCCTCCAGGGGTCCTGCTCTACGAGCAGTACTTC
cdr3_aa: CASSAGPPGVLLYEQYF
j_call: TRBJ2-7
d_call: -
clone_size: -
v_call: TRBV11-2

cdr3_nt: TGTGCCAGCAGTTACTTAGCCAGCGGGACAGCGAATGGCTACACCTTC
cdr3_aa: CASSYLASGTANGYTF
j_call: TRBJ1-2
d_call: TRBD1
clone_size: -
v_call: TRBV6-2/TRBV6-3

cdr3_nt: TGTGCCAGCAGCCAAGAATACTTTGGCTACACCTTC
cdr3_aa: CASSQEYFGYTF
j_call: TRBJ1-2
d_call: -
clone_size: -
v_call: TRBV3-1

cdr3_nt: TGTGCCAGCTCACCCGGGACAGGGGTTAATTCACCCCTCCACTTT
cdr3_aa: CASSPGTGVNSPLHF
j_call: TRBJ1-6
d_call: TRBD1
clone_size: few
v_call: TRBV18

cdr3_nt: TGCGCCAGCAGCCTCTCAGGACAAAGGGAGCTGTTTTTT
cdr3_aa: CASSLSGQRELFF
j_call: TRBJ2-2
d_call: -
clone_size: few
v_call: TRBV4-3

cdr3_nt: TGCAGTGCTAGAGCAGACAGGGGGATCCCAGATACGCAGTATTTT
cdr3_aa: CSARADRGIPDTQYF
j_call: TRBJ2-3
d_call: TRBD1
clone_size: -
v_call: TRBV20-1

cdr3_nt: TGCGCCAGCAGCTTGGCCAGGGTGAACACTGAAGCTTTCTTT
cdr3_aa: CASSLARVNTEAFF
j_call: TRBJ1-1
d_call: -
clone_size: many
v_call: TRBV5-1

cdr3_nt: TGCAGTGCTGTCGGTTTGGTCCATGGGAGCTACGAGCAGTACTTC
cdr3_aa: CSAVGLVHGSYEQYF
j_call: TRBJ2-7
d_call: -
clone_size: -
v_call: TRBV20-1

cdr3_nt: TGTGCCAGCAGCCAAGGGGAGGTGGGCACTGAAGCTTTCTTT
cdr3_aa: CASSQGEVGTEAFF
j_call: TRBJ1-1
d_call: -
clone_size: few
v_call: TRBV3-1

cdr3_nt: TGTGCCAGCTCCCCCGCACAGGCCACCCTTAACACTGAAGCTTTCTTT
cdr3_aa: CASSPAQATLNTEAFF
j_call: TRBJ1-1
d_call: -
clone_size: many
v_call: TRBV18